A selection of T cell receptor beta chains follows, all from one sample in a study of blood T cells in healthy people across ages. In TCRdb, the 5' RACE reads were re-called with MiXCR into one record per CDR3 protein. The data hold roughly 800,000 distinct CDR3 sequences, with about 53% observed a single time. The sample taken for sequencing was blood. These receptors were obtained from a man at least 80 years old in good health. The CDR3 runs from the conserved cysteine through the conserved F or W. The order of the fields is D gene, J gene, clone size, V gene, CDR3 protein, CDR3 DNA. D genes are given only for firm matches. The size field is filled for only some rows; it gives once, few, many or a size class.

D: NA
J: TRBJ1-6
size: NA
V: TRBV27
CDR3: CASSSDSHSYNSPLHF
DNA: TGTGCCAGCAGTTCAGATTCACACTCCTATAATTCACCCCTCCACTTT

D: TRBD2
J: TRBJ2-1
size: NA
V: TRBV20-1
CDR3: CSARDPRTSGIYNEQFF
DNA: TGCAGTGCTAGAGATCCAAGGACTAGCGGGATCTACAATGAGCAGTTCTTC

D: NA
J: TRBJ2-1
size: NA
V: TRBV7-2
CDR3: CASSLASVSSYNEQFF
DNA: TGTGCCAGCAGCTTGGCTAGCGTTAGCTCCTACAATGAGCAGTTCTTC

D: NA
J: TRBJ2-4
size: NA
V: TRBV2
CDR3: CASSEGPLQNIQYF
DNA: TGTGCCAGCAGTGAGGGCCCCCTTCAGAACATTCAGTACTTC

D: NA
J: TRBJ2-7
size: NA
V: TRBV3-1
CDR3: CASSPRFTIDEQYF
DNA: TGTGCCAGCAGCCCCCGGTTTACAATCGACGAGCAGTACTTC

D: TRBD2
J: TRBJ2-1
size: few
V: TRBV25-1
CDR3: CASSLGLAGNEQFF
DNA: TGTGCCAGCAGTTTAGGGCTAGCGGGGAATGAGCAGTTCTTC

D: TRBD1
J: TRBJ2-1
size: few
V: TRBV12-3/TRBV12-4
CDR3: CASSRDRGSSYNEQFF
DNA: TGTGCCAGCAGTCGCGACAGGGGCAGCTCCTACAATGAGCAGTTCTTC

D: TRBD2
J: TRBJ2-3
size: NA
V: TRBV3-1
CDR3: CANSQDPMASGRNTDTQYF
DNA: TGTGCCAACAGCCAAGATCCTATGGCTAGCGGGAGGAACACAGATACGCAGTATTTT

D: TRBD2
J: TRBJ2-1
size: NA
V: TRBV5-1
CDR3: CASSLPSGAHNEQFF
DNA: TGCGCCAGCAGCTTGCCTAGCGGGGCTCACAATGAGCAGTTCTTC

D: TRBD1
J: TRBJ2-5
size: NA
V: TRBV30
CDR3: CAWSVGQALQTQYF
DNA: TGTGCCTGGAGTGTAGGACAGGCCTTACAGACCCAGTACTTC

D: TRBD2
J: TRBJ2-7
size: NA
V: TRBV29-1
CDR3: CSVELAGEQYF
DNA: TGCAGCGTTGAACTAGCGGGCGAGCAGTACTTC

D: TRBD2
J: TRBJ2-5
size: NA
V: TRBV24-1
CDR3: CATSDLPTSGGNEQYF
DNA: TGTGCCACCAGTGATTTGCCCACTAGCGGGGGCAATGAGCAGTACTTC

D: TRBD2
J: TRBJ2-5
size: few
V: TRBV15
CDR3: CATSRVAGRFETQYF
DNA: TGTGCCACCAGCAGAGTAGCCGGGAGGTTTGAGACCCAGTACTTC

D: TRBD1
J: TRBJ2-1
size: NA
V: TRBV20-1
CDR3: CSARKQGAVDEQFF
DNA: TGCAGTGCTAGAAAACAGGGGGCCGTCGATGAGCAGTTCTTC

D: NA
J: TRBJ2-1
size: once
V: TRBV9
CDR3: CASSPEGAVAYNEQFF
DNA: TGTGCCAGCAGCCCAGAGGGAGCCGTCGCGTACAATGAGCAGTTCTTC

D: NA
J: TRBJ2-3
size: NA
V: TRBV10-3
CDR3: CAISEPGVTDTQYF
DNA: TGTGCCATCAGTGAGCCCGGGGTCACAGATACGCAGTATTTT

D: NA
J: TRBJ1-2
size: NA
V: TRBV29-1
CDR3: CSVEPGDGYTF
DNA: TGCAGCGTTGAACCGGGGGATGGCTACACCTTC

D: TRBD2
J: TRBJ2-7
size: NA
V: TRBV20-1
CDR3: CSVSSQREYNEQYF
DNA: TGCAGTGTGTCATCCCAGCGGGAGTACAATGAGCAGTACTTC

D: NA
J: TRBJ2-7
size: once
V: TRBV29-1
CDR3: CSVEEAESSYEQYF
DNA: TGCAGCGTTGAAGAGGCAGAGAGCTCCTACGAGCAGTACTTC

D: NA
J: TRBJ1-1
size: NA
V: TRBV6-2/TRBV6-3
CDR3: CASTPGGVSTEAFF
DNA: TGTGCCAGCACCCCCGGGGGGGTCAGCACTGAAGCTTTCTTT

D: NA
J: TRBJ1-6
size: NA
V: TRBV4-1
CDR3: CASSRPGSDSYNSPLHF
DNA: TGCGCCAGCAGCCGGCCCGGTTCCGACTCCTATAATTCACCCCTCCACTTT

D: NA
J: TRBJ2-3
size: NA
V: TRBV4-1
CDR3: CASSLEFGASTDTQYF
DNA: TGCGCCAGCAGCCTCGAATTCGGGGCGAGCACAGATACGCAGTATTTT

D: NA
J: TRBJ2-7
size: few
V: TRBV28
CDR3: CASSPLERYEQYF
DNA: TGTGCCAGCAGCCCCCTCGAGAGATACGAGCAGTACTTC

D: NA
J: TRBJ2-1
size: NA
V: TRBV15
CDR3: CATSRDPGYQFEQFF
DNA: TGTGCCACCAGCAGAGATCCGGGATATCAATTTGAGCAGTTCTTC

D: TRBD2
J: TRBJ2-1
size: NA
V: TRBV12-3/TRBV12-4
CDR3: CASSPRTSVDEQFF
DNA: TGTGCCAGCAGTCCCCGGACTAGCGTGGATGAGCAGTTCTTC

D: NA
J: TRBJ1-1
size: few
V: TRBV20-1
CDR3: CSARDVVNTEAFF
DNA: TGCAGTGCTAGAGATGTAGTGAACACTGAAGCTTTCTTT

D: NA
J: TRBJ1-5
size: NA
V: TRBV7-9
CDR3: CASSLAGSNSNQPQHF
DNA: TGTGCCAGCAGCTTAGCTGGTTCTAATAGCAATCAGCCCCAGCATTTT

D: NA
J: TRBJ2-3
size: NA
V: TRBV28
CDR3: CASSQELATDTQYF
DNA: TGTGCCAGCAGCCAGGAGCTCGCCACAGATACGCAGTATTTT

D: NA
J: TRBJ1-2
size: NA
V: TRBV11-2
CDR3: CASSFGGFSVYTF
DNA: TGTGCCAGCAGCTTCGGAGGGTTCTCTGTCTACACCTTC

D: NA
J: TRBJ2-1
size: NA
V: TRBV9
CDR3: CASSPLGRGGNEQFF
DNA: TGTGCCAGCAGCCCCCTTGGGCGGGGCGGCAATGAGCAGTTCTTC

D: TRBD2
J: TRBJ2-2
size: NA
V: TRBV10-3
CDR3: CAISESSLAGVGTGELFF
DNA: TGTGCCATCAGTGAGTCGAGTCTAGCGGGAGTCGGCACCGGGGAGCTGTTTTTT

D: TRBD1
J: TRBJ2-7
size: NA
V: TRBV6-5
CDR3: CASALSFRGKSEQYF
DNA: TGTGCCAGCGCATTATCTTTCAGGGGGAAGAGCGAGCAGTACTTC

D: NA
J: TRBJ2-5
size: NA
V: TRBV7-9
CDR3: CASSLAEGRFETQYF
DNA: TGTGCCAGCAGCTTAGCGGAGGGAAGATTCGAGACCCAGTACTTC

D: NA
J: TRBJ1-1
size: NA
V: TRBV9
CDR3: CASSVGRNTEAFF
DNA: TGTGCCAGCAGCGTAGGGAGAAACACTGAAGCTTTCTTT

D: NA
J: TRBJ1-2
size: NA
V: TRBV12-3/TRBV12-4
CDR3: CASTFRARDGYTF
DNA: TGTGCCAGCACCTTTAGGGCCAGGGATGGCTACACCTTC

D: NA
J: TRBJ1-2
size: NA
V: TRBV24-1
CDR3: CATRETDRTYGYTF
DNA: TGTGCCACCAGGGAAACCGACAGAACCTATGGCTACACCTTC

D: NA
J: TRBJ2-5
size: NA
V: TRBV5-1
CDR3: CASRQVFRDPTQYF
DNA: TGCGCCAGCAGGCAAGTCTTCAGGGACCCGACCCAGTACTTC

D: NA
J: TRBJ2-1
size: NA
V: TRBV10-3
CDR3: CAISERQPSNEQFF
DNA: TGTGCCATCAGTGAAAGACAGCCGAGCAATGAGCAGTTCTTC